This TCR beta chain was sequenced during a study of blood T cell repertoires in COVID-19. About the study: PBMCs, B-cell-depleted T cells, or T cells provided the cDNA or gDNA that made up the material.

The cohort comprised adults aged 18 to 89 years residing in approximately 25 US areas. Germline CDR1 is LNHDA and CDR2 is SQIVND (reference sequence). This CDR3 is built from 16 residues. Trimming removed 5 bases from V and 0 bases from J; junction bases left unmatched: 4. Clones were read by immunoSEQ multiplex PCR, and TCRdb kept only the in-frame ones, dropping some. The repertoire holds about 160,000 clones, with approximately 87% as singletons. The receptor comes from a woman aged 50 to 65 who had recovered from COVID-19. Sequenced input: PBMCs or T cells enriched from blood (not recorded which). The chain has TRBV19 and TRBJ1-5, with 10 bases fitting TRBD1. CDR3 sequence (DNA): TGTGCCAGTAGTGGGGGGACAGGGGTTAGCAATCAGCCCCAGCATTTT. Translating gives CASSGGTGVSNQPQHF.